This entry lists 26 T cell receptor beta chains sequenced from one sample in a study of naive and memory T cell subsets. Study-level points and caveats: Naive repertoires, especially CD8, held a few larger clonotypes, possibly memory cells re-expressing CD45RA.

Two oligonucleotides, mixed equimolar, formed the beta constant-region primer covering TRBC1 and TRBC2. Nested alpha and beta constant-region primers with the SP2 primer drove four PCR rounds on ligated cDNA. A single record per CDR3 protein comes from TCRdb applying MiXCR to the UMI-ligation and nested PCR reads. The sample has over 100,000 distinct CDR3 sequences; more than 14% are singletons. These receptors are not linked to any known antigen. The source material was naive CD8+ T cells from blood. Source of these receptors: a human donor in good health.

The CDR3 loop reads CASTYTGGPNTGELFF. CDR3 DNA sequence: TGTGCCAGCACCTATACCGGGGGACCGAACACCGGGGAGCTGTTTTTT. The J gene is TRBJ2-2, the V gene TRBV7-3; tentatively, D is TRBD2 (6 bases). CDR3 length equals 16 residues. Trimming removed 7 bases at V and 0 bases at J, with 15 bases between. CDR1 is SGHTA and CDR2 is FQGTGA in the germline V gene.

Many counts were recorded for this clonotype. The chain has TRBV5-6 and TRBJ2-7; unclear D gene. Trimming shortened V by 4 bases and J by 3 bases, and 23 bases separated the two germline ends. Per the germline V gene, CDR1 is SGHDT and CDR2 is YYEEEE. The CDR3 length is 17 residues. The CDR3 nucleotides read TGTGCCAGCAGCCCCTTTCTCCGGGTTGGCGAATTCTACGAGCAGTACTTC. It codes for CASSPFLRVGEFYEQYF.

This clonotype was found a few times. The CDR3 here is CASQTGTYEQYF. In DNA form, the CDR3 reads TGTGCCAGTCAGACAGGAACCTACGAGCAGTACTTC. The genes are TRBV28 and TRBJ2-7; a weak D match, TRBD1 (6 bases). The CDR3 sequence is 12 residues long. Germline-derived CDR1 and CDR2 are MDHEN and SYDVKM. Trimming took off 9 bases at V and 2 bases at J, with 11 bases between the two ends.

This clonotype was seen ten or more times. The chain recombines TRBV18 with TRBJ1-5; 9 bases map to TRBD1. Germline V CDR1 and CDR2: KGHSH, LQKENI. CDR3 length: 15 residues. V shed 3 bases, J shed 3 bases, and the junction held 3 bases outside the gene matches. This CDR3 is CASSPGQGYNQPQHF. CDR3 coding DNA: TGTGCCAGCTCACCGGGACAGGGTTACAATCAGCCCCAGCATTTT.

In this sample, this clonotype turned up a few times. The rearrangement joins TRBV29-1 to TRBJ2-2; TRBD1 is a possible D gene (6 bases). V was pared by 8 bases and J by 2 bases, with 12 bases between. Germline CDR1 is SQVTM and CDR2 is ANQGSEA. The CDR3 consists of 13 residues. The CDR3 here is CSLRQANTGELFF. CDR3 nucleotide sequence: TGCAGCTTAAGACAGGCCAACACCGGGGAGCTGTTTTTT.

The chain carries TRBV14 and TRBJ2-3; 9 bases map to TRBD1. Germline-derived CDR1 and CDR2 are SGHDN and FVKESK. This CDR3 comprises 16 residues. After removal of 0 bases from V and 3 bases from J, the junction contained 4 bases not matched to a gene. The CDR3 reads CASSQEWDRATDTQYF. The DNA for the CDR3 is TGTGCCAGCAGCCAAGAATGGGACAGGGCGACAGATACGCAGTATTTT.

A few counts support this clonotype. The chain's CDR3 is CAWSGGNHIQYF. The DNA of the CDR3 is TGTGCCTGGAGTGGGGGAAATCACATTCAGTACTTC. The gene calls are TRBV30 and TRBJ2-4; D is undetermined. Deletions cut 1 base from V and 8 bases from J, with 9 bases between. This CDR3 is built from 12 residues. Germline V gives CDR1 GTSNPN, CDR2 SVGIG (reference sequence).

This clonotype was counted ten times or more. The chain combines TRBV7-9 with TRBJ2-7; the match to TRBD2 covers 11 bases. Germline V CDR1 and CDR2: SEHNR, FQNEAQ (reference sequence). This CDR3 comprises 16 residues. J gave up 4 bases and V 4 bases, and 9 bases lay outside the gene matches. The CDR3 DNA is TGTGCCAGCAGCTCAACGGGACTAGCGGAGGCTTACGAGCAGTACTTC. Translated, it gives CASSSTGLAEAYEQYF.

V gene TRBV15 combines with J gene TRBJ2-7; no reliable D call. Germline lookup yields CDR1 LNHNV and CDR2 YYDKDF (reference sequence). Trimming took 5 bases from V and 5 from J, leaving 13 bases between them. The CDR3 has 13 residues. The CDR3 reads CATSPRTVNEQYF. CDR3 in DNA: TGTGCCACCAGCCCACGGACGGTTAACGAGCAGTACTTC.

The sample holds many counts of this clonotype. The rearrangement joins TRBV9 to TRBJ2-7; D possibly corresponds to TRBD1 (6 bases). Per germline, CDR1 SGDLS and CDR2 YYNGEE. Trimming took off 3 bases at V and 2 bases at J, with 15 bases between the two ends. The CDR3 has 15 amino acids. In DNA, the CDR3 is TGTGCCAGCAGCGAGACCGGGACACCGGCCTACGAGCAGTACTTC. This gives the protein CASSETGTPAYEQYF.

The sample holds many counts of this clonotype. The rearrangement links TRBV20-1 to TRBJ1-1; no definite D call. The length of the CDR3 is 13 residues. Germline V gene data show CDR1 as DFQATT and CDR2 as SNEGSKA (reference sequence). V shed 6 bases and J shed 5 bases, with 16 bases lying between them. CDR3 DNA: TGCAGTGCCCCACAAAAAGGAAGAACTGAAGCTTTCTTT. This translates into CSAPQKGRTEAFF.

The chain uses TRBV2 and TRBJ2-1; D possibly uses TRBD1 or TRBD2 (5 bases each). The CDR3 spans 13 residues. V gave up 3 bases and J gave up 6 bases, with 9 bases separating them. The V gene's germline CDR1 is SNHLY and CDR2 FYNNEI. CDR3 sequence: CASSEGTPNEQFF. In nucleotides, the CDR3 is TGTGCCAGCAGTGAGGGGACCCCCAATGAGCAGTTCTTC.

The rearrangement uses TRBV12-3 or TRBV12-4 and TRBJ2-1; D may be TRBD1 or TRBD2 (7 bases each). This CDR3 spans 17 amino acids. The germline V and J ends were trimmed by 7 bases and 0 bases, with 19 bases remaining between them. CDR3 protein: CASKGGGRDLSYNEQFF. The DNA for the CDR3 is TGTGCCAGCAAGGGAGGGGGCCGCGACCTCTCCTACAATGAGCAGTTCTTC.

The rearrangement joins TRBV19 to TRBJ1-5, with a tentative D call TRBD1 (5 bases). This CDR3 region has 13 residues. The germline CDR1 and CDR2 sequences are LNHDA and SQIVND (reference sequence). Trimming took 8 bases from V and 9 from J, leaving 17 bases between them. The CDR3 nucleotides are TGTGCCAGTCAGGGCCCCTTCGGTTCGCCCCAGCATTTT. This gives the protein CASQGPFGSPQHF.

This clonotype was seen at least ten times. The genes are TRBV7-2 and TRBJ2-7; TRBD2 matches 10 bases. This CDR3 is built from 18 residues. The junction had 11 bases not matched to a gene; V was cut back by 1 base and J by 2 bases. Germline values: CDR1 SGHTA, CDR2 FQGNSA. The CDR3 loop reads CASSLGLAGVGDPYEQYF. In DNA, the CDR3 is TGTGCCAGCAGCTTAGGGCTAGCGGGAGTCGGAGACCCCTACGAGCAGTACTTC.

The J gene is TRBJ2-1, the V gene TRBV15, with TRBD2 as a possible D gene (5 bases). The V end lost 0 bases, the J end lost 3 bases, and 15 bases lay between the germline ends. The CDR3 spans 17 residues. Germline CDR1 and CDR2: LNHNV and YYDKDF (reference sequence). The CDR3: CATSRDQFLLGYNEQFF. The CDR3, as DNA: TGTGCCACCAGCAGAGATCAGTTCCTACTAGGCTACAATGAGCAGTTCTTC.

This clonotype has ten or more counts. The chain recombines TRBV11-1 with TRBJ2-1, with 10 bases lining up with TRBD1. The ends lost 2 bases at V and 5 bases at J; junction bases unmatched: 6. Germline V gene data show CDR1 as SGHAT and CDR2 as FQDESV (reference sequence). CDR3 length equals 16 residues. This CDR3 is CASSLPGQGKHNEQFF. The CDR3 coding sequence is TGTGCCAGCAGCTTACCGGGACAGGGGAAGCACAATGAGCAGTTCTTC.

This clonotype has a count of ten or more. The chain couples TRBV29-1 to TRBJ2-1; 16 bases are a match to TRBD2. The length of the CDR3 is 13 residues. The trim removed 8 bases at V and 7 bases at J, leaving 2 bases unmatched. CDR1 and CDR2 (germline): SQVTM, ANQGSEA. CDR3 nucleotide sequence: TGCAGCCTGGGACTAGCGGGGGGGAATGAGCAGTTCTTC. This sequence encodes CSLGLAGGNEQFF.

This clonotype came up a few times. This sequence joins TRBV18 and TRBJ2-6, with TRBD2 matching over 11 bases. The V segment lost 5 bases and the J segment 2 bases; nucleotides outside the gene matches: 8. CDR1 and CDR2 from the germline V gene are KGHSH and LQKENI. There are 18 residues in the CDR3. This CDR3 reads CASSTGTSGFTGANVLTF. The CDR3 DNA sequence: TGTGCCAGCTCAACCGGGACTAGCGGATTCACTGGGGCCAACGTCCTGACTTTC. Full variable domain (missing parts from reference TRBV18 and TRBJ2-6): NAGVMQNPRHLVRRRGQEARLRCSPMKGHSHVYWYRQLPEEGLKFMVYLQKENIIDESGMPKERFSAEFPKEGPSILRIQQVVRGDSAAYFCASSTGTSGFTGANVLTFGAGSRLTVL.

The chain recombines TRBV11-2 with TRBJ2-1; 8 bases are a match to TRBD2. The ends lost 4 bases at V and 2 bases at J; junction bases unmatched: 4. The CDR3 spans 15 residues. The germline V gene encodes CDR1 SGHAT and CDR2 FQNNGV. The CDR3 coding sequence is TGTGCCAGCAGCTCAAAGCGGGAGCCCTACAATGAGCAGTTCTTC. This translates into CASSSKREPYNEQFF.

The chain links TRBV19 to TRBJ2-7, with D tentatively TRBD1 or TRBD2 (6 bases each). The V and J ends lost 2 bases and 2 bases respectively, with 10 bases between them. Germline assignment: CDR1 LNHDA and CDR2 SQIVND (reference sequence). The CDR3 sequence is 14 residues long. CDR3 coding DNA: TGTGCCAGTAGTATAATGGGGGGCCCCTACGAGCAGTACTTC. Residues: CASSIMGGPYEQYF. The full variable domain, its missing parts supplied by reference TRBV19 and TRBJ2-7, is DGGITQSPKYLFRKEGQNVTLSCEQNLNHDAMYWYRQDPGQGLRLIYYSQIVNDFQKGDIAEGYSVSREKKESFPLTVTSAQKNPTAFYLCASSIMGGPYEQYFGPGTRLTVT.

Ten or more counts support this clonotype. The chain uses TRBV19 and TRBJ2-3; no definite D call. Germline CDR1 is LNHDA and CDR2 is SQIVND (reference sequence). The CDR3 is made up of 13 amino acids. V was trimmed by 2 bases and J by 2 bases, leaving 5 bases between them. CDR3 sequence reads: CASSILPTDTQYF. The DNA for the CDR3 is TGTGCCAGTAGTATACTCCCCACAGATACGCAGTATTTT.

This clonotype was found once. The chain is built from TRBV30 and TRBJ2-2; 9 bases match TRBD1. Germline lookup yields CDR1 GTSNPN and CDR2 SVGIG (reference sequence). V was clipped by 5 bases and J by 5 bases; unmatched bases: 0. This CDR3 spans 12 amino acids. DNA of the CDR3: TGTGCCTGGGGACAGGGGACCGGGGAGCTGTTTTTT. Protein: CAWGQGTGELFF.

Here the CDR3 reads CSASLPDNQETQYF. The CDR3 DNA sequence: TGCAGTGCTTCTCTCCCGGACAACCAAGAGACCCAGTACTTC. The rearrangement joins TRBV20-1 to TRBJ2-5, with D perhaps matching TRBD1 (5 bases). CDR3 size: 14 residues. Germline loops: CDR1 DFQATT, CDR2 SNEGSKA (reference sequence). V lost 5 bases and J 0 bases, leaving 13 bases between the germline ends.

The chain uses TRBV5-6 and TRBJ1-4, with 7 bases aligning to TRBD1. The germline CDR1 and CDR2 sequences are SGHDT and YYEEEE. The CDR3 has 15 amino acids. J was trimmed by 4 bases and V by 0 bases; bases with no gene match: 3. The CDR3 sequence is CASSLGTGNNEKLFF. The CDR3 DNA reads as TGTGCCAGCAGCTTGGGGACAGGCAATAATGAAAAACTGTTTTTT. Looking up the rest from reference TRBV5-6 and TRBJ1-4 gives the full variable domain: DAGVTQSPTHLIKTRGQQVTLRCSPKSGHDTVSWYQQALGQGPQFIFQYYEEEERQRGNFPDRFSGHQFPNYSSELNVNALLLGDSALYLCASSLGTGNNEKLFFGSGTQLSVL.

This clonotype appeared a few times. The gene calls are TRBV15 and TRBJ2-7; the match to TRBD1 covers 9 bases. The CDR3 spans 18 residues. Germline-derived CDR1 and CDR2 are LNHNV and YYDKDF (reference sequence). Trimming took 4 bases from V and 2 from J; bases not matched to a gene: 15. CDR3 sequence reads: CATSNLPTGTGITYEQYF. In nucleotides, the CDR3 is TGTGCCACCAGCAACCTACCCACCGGGACAGGGATTACCTACGAGCAGTACTTC.